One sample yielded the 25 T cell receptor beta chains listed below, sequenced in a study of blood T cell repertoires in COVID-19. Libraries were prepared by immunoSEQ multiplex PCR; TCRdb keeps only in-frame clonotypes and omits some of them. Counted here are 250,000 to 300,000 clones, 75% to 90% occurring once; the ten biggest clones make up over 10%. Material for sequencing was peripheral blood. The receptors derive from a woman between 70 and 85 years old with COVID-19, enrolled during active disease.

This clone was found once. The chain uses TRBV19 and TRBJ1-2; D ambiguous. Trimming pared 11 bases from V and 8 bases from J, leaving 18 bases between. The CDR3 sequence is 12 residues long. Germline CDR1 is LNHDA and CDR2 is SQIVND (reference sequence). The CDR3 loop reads CAGKRGLGGYTF. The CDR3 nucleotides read TGTGCCGGAAAACGGGGTTTAGGGGGCTACACCTTC.

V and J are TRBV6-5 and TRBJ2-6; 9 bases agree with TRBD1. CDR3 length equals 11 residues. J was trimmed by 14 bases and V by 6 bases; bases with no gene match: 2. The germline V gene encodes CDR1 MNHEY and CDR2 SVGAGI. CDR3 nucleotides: TGTGCCAGCAGGGGGACAGGGTTCCTGACTTTC. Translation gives CASRGTGFLTF.

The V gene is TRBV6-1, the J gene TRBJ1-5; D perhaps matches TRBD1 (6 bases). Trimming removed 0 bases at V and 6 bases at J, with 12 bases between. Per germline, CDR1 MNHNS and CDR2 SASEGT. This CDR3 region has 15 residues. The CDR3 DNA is TGTGCCAGCAGTGAAGCGGGGGGGGGCGGTCAGCCCCAGCATTTT. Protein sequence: CASSEAGGGGQPQHF.

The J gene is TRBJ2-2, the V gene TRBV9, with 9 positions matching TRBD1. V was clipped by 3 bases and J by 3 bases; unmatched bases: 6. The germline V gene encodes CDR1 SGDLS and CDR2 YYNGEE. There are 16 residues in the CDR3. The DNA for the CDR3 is TGTGCCAGCAGCGCCGACAGGGGGGGAGACACCGGGGAGCTGTTTTTT. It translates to CASSADRGGDTGELFF.

The CDR3, as DNA: TGTGCCAGCAGCCCGCACTGGGAAGGGAGCGAGCAGTACTTC. Amino acids: CASSPHWEGSEQYF. The V and J genes are TRBV14 and TRBJ2-7, with D possibly being TRBD2 (5 bases). CDR3 length: 14 amino acids. Between the trimmed V and J ends, which lost 4 bases and 6 bases, there was a span of 16 bases. Looked up from germline, CDR1 is SGHDN and CDR2 is FVKESK.

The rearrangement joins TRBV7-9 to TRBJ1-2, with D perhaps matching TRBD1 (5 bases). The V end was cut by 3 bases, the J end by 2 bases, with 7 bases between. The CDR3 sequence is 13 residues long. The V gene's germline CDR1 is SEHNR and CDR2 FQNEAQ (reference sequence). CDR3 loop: CASSFSGNYGYTF. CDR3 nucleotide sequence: TGTGCCAGCAGCTTCTCAGGGAACTATGGCTACACCTTC.

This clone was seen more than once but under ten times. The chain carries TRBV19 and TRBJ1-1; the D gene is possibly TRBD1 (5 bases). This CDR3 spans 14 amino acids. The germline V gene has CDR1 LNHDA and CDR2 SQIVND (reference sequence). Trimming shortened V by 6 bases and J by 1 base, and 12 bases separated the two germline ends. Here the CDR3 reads CASRGAPRNTEAFF. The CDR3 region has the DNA TGTGCCAGTAGAGGGGCTCCCCGGAACACTGAAGCTTTCTTT.

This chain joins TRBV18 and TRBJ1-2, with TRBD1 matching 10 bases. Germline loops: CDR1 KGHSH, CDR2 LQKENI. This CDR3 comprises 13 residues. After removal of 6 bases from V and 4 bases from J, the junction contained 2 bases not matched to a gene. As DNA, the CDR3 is TGTGCCAGCTCGGACAGGGGGACCTATGGCTACACCTTC. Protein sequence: CASSDRGTYGYTF. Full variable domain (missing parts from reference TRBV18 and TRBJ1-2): NAGVMQNPRHLVRRRGQEARLRCSPMKGHSHVYWYRQLPEEGLKFMVYLQKENIIDESGMPKERFSAEFPKEGPSILRIQQVVRGDSAAYFCASSDRGTYGYTFGSGTRLTVV.

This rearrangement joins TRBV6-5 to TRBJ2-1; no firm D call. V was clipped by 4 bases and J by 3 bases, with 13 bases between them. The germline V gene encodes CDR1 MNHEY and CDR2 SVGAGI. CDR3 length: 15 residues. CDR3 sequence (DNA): TGTGCCAGCAGTTCCTCACAAGACATCTACAATGAGCAGTTCTTC. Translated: CASSSSQDIYNEQFF.

The DNA for the CDR3 is TGTGCCAGCAGCTTAACTAGCGGGGGAGCCTACGAGCAGTACTTC. This codes for CASSLTSGGAYEQYF. The chain combines TRBV7-2 with TRBJ2-7, with 11 bases lining up with TRBD2. The CDR3 has 15 residues. J was trimmed by 2 bases and V by 2 bases; bases with no gene match: 2. Germline CDR1 SGHTA, CDR2 FQGNSA.

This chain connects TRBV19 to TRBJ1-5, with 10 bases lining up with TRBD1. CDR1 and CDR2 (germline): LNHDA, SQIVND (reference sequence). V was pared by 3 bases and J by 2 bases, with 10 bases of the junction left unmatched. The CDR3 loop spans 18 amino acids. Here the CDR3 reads CASSIRRQGATGNQPQHF. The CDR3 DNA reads TGTGCCAGTAGTATTCGTCGACAGGGGGCTACGGGCAATCAGCCCCAGCATTTT.

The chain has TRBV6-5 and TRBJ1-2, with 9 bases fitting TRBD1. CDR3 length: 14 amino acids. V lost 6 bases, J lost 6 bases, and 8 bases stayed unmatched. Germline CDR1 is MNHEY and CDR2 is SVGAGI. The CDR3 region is CASRNRGLSNGYTF. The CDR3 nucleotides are TGTGCCAGCAGAAACAGGGGGCTAAGTAATGGCTACACCTTC.

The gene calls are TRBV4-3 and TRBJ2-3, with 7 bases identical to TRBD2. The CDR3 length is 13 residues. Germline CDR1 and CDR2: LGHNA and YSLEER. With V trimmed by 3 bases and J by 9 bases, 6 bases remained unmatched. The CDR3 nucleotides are TGCGCCAGCAGCCATCCGACTAGCTCCACGCAGTATTTT. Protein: CASSHPTSSTQYF.

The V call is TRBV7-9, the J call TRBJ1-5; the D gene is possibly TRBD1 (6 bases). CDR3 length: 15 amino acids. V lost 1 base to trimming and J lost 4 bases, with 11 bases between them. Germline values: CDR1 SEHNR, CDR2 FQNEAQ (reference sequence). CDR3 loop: CASSLGAGTNQPQHF. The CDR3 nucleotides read TGTGCCAGCAGCTTAGGGGCCGGGACAAATCAGCCCCAGCATTTT.

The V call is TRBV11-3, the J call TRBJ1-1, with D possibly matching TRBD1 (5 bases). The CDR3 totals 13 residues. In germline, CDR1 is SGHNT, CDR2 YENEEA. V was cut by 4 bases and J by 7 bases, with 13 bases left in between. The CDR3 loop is CASSSAEGVEAFF. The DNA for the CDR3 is TGTGCCAGCAGCTCGGCCGAAGGGGTTGAAGCTTTCTTT.

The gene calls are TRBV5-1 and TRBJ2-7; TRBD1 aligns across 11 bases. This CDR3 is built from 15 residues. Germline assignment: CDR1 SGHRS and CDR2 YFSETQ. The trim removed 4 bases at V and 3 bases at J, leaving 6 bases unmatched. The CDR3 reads CASSRSGTGGYEQYF. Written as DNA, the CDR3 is TGCGCCAGCAGCAGAAGCGGGACAGGGGGCTACGAGCAGTACTTC.

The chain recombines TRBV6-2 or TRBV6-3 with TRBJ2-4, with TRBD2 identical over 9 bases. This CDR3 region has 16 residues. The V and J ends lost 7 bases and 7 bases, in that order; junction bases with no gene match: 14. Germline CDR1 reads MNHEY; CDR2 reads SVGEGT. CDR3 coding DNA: TGTGCCAGCACCCCTTCAGGGACTAGCTTTAGGAACATTCAGTACTTC. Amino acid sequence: CASTPSGTSFRNIQYF.

CDR3 region: CATSETGGGTEAFF. CDR3 sequence (DNA): TGTGCCACCAGTGAAACGGGGGGTGGAACTGAAGCTTTCTTT. The chain uses TRBV24-1 and TRBJ1-1; D might be TRBD1 (5 bases). The CDR3 runs 14 residues. V dropped 4 bases and J dropped 5 bases, with 13 bases sitting between them. Germline CDR1 and CDR2: KGHDR and SFDVKD.

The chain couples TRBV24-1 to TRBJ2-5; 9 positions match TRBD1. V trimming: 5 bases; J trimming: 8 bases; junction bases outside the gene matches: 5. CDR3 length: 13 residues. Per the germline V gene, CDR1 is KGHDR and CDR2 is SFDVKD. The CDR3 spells CATSVGTGSTQYF. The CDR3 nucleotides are TGTGCCACCAGTGTCGGGACAGGGAGCACCCAGTACTTC.

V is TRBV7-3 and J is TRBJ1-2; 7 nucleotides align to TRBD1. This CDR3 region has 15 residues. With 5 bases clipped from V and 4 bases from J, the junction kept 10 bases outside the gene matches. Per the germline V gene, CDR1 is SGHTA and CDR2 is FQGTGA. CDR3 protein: CASSVQGGEGYGYTF. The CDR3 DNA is TGTGCCAGCAGCGTTCAGGGGGGTGAGGGCTATGGCTACACCTTC.

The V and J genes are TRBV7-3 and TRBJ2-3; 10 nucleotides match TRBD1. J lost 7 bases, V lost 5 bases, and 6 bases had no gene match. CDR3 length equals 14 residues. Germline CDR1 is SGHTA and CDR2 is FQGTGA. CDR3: CASSRGTGEHTQYF. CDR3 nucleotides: TGTGCCAGCAGCCGCGGGACAGGGGAGCATACGCAGTATTTT. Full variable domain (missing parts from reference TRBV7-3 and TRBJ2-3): GAGVSQTPSNKVTEKGKYVELRCDPISGHTALYWYRQSLGQGPEFLIYFQGTGAADDSGLPNDRFFAVRPEGSVSTLKIQRTERGDSAVYLCASSRGTGEHTQYFGPGTRLTVL.

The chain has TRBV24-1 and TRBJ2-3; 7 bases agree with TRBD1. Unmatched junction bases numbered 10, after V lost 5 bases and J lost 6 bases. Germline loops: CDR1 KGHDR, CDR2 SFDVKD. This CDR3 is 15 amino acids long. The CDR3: CATSAWDSRSDTQYF. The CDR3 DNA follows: TGTGCCACCAGTGCCTGGGACAGCCGGTCGGATACGCAGTATTTT.

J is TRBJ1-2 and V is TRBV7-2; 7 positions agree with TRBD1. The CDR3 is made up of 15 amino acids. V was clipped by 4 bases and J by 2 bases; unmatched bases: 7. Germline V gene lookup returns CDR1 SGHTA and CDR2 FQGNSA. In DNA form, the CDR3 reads TGTGCCAGCAGCTCCCAGGGGGGTAACAACTATGGCTACACCTTC. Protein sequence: CASSSQGGNNYGYTF.

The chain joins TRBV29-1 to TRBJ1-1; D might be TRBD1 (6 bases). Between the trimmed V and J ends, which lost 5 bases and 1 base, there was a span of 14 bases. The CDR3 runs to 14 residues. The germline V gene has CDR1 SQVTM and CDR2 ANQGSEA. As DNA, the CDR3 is TGCAGCGTTAATTTCGGACAGAAGAACACTGAAGCTTTCTTT. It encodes CSVNFGQKNTEAFF.

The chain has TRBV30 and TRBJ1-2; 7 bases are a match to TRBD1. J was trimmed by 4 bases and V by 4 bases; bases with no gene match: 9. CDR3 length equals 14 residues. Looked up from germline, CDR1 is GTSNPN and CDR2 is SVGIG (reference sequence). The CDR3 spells CAWTNQGQPYGYTF. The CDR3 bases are TGTGCCTGGACAAACCAGGGACAGCCCTATGGCTACACCTTC.